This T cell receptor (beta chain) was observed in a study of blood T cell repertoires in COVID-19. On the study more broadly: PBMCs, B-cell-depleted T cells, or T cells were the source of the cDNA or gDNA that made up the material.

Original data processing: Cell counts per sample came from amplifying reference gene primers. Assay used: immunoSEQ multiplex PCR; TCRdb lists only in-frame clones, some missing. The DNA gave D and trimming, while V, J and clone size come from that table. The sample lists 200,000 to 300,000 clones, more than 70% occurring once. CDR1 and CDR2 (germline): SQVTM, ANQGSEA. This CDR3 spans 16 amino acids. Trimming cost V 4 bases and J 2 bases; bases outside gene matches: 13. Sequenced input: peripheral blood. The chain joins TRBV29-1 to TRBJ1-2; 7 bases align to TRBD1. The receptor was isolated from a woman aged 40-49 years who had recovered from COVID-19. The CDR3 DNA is TGCAGCGTTGGGAGGTTACAGGGGCCCTCGAACTATGGCTACACCTTC. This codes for CSVGRLQGPSNYGYTF. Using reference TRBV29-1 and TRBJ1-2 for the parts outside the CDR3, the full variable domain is SAVISQKPSRDICQRGTSLTIQCQVDSQVTMMFWYRQQPGQSLTLIATANQGSEATYESGFVIDKFPISRPNLTFSTLTVSNMSPEDSSIYLCSVGRLQGPSNYGYTFGSGTRLTVV.